This T cell receptor beta chain was documented in a study of T cells in Graves' hyperthyroidism and ophthalmopathy. V was clipped by 6 bases and J by 1 base, with 10 bases between them. This CDR3 comprises 12 residues. Germline V lookup: CDR1 DFQATT, CDR2 SNEGSKA (reference sequence). From RNA transcripts, TCR beta CDR3 regions were amplified. HTBI primers were used for first-round RT-PCR of the TCR CDR3. TCRdb reprocessed the multiplex PCR reads via MiXCR and lists one record per CDR3 protein. The sample lists some 490,000 distinct CDR3 sequences; about 20% were seen once. This clonotype was seen many times.

The sequence came from a woman in her 70s with Graves' ophthalmopathy. The chain has TRBV20-1 and TRBJ2-7; no firm D call. Sequencing was performed on blood. The CDR3 sequence is CSAGQGSYEQYF. The CDR3 nucleotides are TGCAGTGCCGGGCAAGGATCCTACGAGCAGTACTTC.